These 24 T cell receptor beta chains were sequenced from one sample in a study of T cell responses to AZD1222 COVID-19 vaccine. The repertoire was sequenced with immunoSEQ multiplex PCR; TCRdb's copy has only in-frame clones and lacks some. The data show about 170,000 clones, 80% to 95% seen once. Sequenced material: peripheral blood, taken on day 0 of AZD1222 vaccination. The receptors shown here come from an adult in good health.

V gene TRBV3-1 (or the pseudogene TRBV3-2) combines with J gene TRBJ1-1; D is ambiguous. V was pared by 6 bases and J by 1 base, with 12 bases between. Germline V gene sequence: CDR1 LGHDT, CDR2 YNNKEL (reference sequence). This CDR3 is 14 amino acids long. The CDR3 coding sequence is TGTGCCAGCAGGGCCAGAGGGCAGAACACTGAAGCTTTCTTT. Translated, it gives CASRARGQNTEAFF.

The chain joins TRBV10-3 to TRBJ1-6; 10 positions match TRBD1. Germline V gene data show CDR1 as ENHRY and CDR2 as SYGVKD. Trimming removed 10 bases from V and 6 bases from J; junction bases left unmatched: 12. This CDR3 has 16 amino acids. The CDR3 reads CATTDRGLSSNSPLHF. Written as DNA, the CDR3 is TGTGCCACCACTGACAGGGGGCTCTCAAGTAATTCACCCCTCCACTTT.

J is TRBJ2-4 and V is TRBV27; D may be TRBD1 (6 bases). In germline, CDR1 is MNHEY, CDR2 SMNVEV (reference sequence). The CDR3 totals 14 residues. The V end lost 2 bases, the J end lost 1 base, and 6 bases lay between the germline ends. The CDR3 DNA is TGTGCCAGCAGTTTACAGGGGGCCAAAAACATTCAGTACTTC. Translation gives CASSLQGAKNIQYF.

The chain uses TRBV9 and TRBJ2-1; 10 positions agree with TRBD2. This CDR3 contains 18 residues. Looked up from germline, CDR1 is SGDLS and CDR2 is YYNGEE. Trimming at V came to 7 bases and at J to 1 base, leaving 14 bases not matched to a gene. CDR3 in amino acids: CASGRVAGGSASYNEQFF. In DNA, the CDR3 is TGTGCCAGCGGCCGAGTAGCGGGAGGCAGCGCTTCCTACAATGAGCAGTTCTTC.

On this clone itself: The junction departs from the called germline gene at one end, perhaps through a read error. The genes are TRBV7-3 and TRBJ2-1; no reliable D call. The CDR3 covers 15 residues. Germline assignment: CDR1 SGHTA and CDR2 FQGTGA. The CDR3 DNA reads TGTGCCAGCAGCTCCGCAGGTGCCCCCTACAGTGAGCAGTTCTTC. This encodes CASSSAGAPYSEQFF.

This chain connects TRBV3-1 (or the pseudogene TRBV3-2) to TRBJ2-7; D is unresolved. The CDR3 is 14 amino acids. Per germline, CDR1 LGHDT and CDR2 YNNKEL (reference sequence). Trimming cost V 2 bases and J 2 bases, with 10 bases left between them. CDR3 nucleotides: TGTGCCAGCAGCCAAATACAGAGACCCTACGAGCAGTACTTC. This sequence encodes CASSQIQRPYEQYF.

The rearrangement joins TRBV27 to TRBJ2-3, with D tentatively TRBD1 or TRBD2 (5 bases each). Trimming stripped 5 bases from V and 4 bases from J, with 16 bases between. CDR3 length: 15 residues. Germline CDR1 reads MNHEY; CDR2 reads SMNVEV (reference sequence). The CDR3 coding sequence is TGTGCCAGCAGTCCCTCAGGACGGGGACCAGATACGCAGTATTTT. Its translation: CASSPSGRGPDTQYF.

The chain joins TRBV11-2 to TRBJ1-6; D unclear. CDR3 size: 14 residues. Trimming shortened V by 5 bases and J by 7 bases, and 12 bases separated the two germline ends. The V gene's germline CDR1 is SGHAT and CDR2 FQNNGV. CDR3 amino acids: CASSRQPSNSPLHF. The CDR3 coding sequence is TGTGCCAGCAGCCGGCAGCCCTCAAATTCACCCCTCCACTTT.

This clone was detected only a few times. The rearrangement links TRBV9 to TRBJ2-7, with 8 positions matching TRBD1. The CDR3 is 16 amino acids. J gave up 6 bases and V 3 bases, and 14 bases lay outside the gene matches. The germline gives CDR1 SGDLS, CDR2 YYNGEE. The CDR3 here is CASSARTGKVRGEQYF. The DNA of the CDR3 is TGTGCCAGCAGCGCCCGGACAGGGAAGGTACGAGGCGAGCAGTACTTC. The whole variable domain, remainder taken from reference TRBV9 and TRBJ2-7, is DSGVTQTPKHLITATGQRVTLRCSPRSGDLSVYWYQQSLDQGLQFLIQYYNGEERAKGNILERFSAQQFPDLHSELNLSSLELGDSALYFCASSARTGKVRGEQYFGPGTRLTVT.

The genes are TRBV2 and TRBJ1-1; D is uncertain. V was cut by 2 bases and J by 0 bases, with 10 bases left in between. Germline CDR1 is SNHLY and CDR2 is FYNNEI. The CDR3 length is 15 residues. For the CDR3, the DNA is TGTGCCAGCAGTGAAATCAGTCGGCTGAACACTGAAGCTTTCTTT. Amino acid sequence: CASSEISRLNTEAFF.

This CDR3 reads CASSSGNSGELFF. CDR3 nucleotides: TGTGCCAGCAGCTCCGGAAACTCCGGGGAGCTGTTTTTT. V gene TRBV7-6 combines with J gene TRBJ2-2, with no clear D. This CDR3 has 13 amino acids. V gave up 4 bases and J gave up 6 bases, with 9 bases separating them. Germline assignment: CDR1 SGHVS and CDR2 FNYEAQ.

The rearrangement joins TRBV24-1 to TRBJ2-3; 15 positions match TRBD2. This CDR3 region has 16 residues. Germline V gene sequence: CDR1 KGHDR, CDR2 SFDVKD. V was pared by 4 bases and J by 5 bases, with 3 bases of the junction left unmatched. CDR3 DNA: TGTGCCACCAGTGACCCGGGACTAGCGGGGGGAGATACGCAGTATTTT. It encodes CATSDPGLAGGDTQYF.

This chain connects TRBV7-2 to TRBJ2-2; 7 bases map to TRBD1. CDR3 size: 16 residues. With 3 bases clipped from V and 6 bases from J, the junction kept 10 bases outside the gene matches. Germline V lookup: CDR1 SGHTA, CDR2 FQGNSA. The chain's CDR3 is CASSLGRQGWAGELFF. For the CDR3, the DNA is TGTGCCAGCAGCTTGGGGAGACAGGGATGGGCCGGGGAGCTGTTTTTT.

The rearrangement joins TRBV29-1 to TRBJ2-3; 9 bases line up with TRBD2. Germline values: CDR1 SQVTM, CDR2 ANQGSEA. The CDR3 is made up of 16 amino acids. V shed 2 bases and J 6 bases; nucleotides not matched to a gene: 12. CDR3 protein: CSVERVGGGASDTQYF. As DNA, the CDR3 is TGCAGCGTTGAAAGGGTCGGCGGGGGGGCCTCGGATACGCAGTATTTT.

This chain uses TRBV19 with TRBJ2-4; 8 bases agree with TRBD1. The CDR3 contains 16 residues. Looked up from germline, CDR1 is LNHDA and CDR2 is SQIVND (reference sequence). With V trimmed by 4 bases and J by 9 bases, 14 bases remained unmatched. The CDR3 loop is CASSTQDRARYGIQYF. The CDR3 DNA is TGTGCCAGTAGTACGCAGGACAGGGCCAGGTACGGCATTCAGTACTTC.

This chain joins TRBV13 and TRBJ2-1, with 13 nucleotides matching TRBD2. Losses at the gene ends were 8 bases for V and 6 bases for J; bases not matched to a gene: 4. The CDR3 covers 14 residues. Germline-derived CDR1 and CDR2 are PRHDT and FYEKMQ (reference sequence). CDR3 coding DNA: TGTGCCAGCGCAAGACTAGCGGGAGGCAATGAGCAGTTCTTC. Translation: CASARLAGGNEQFF.

The CDR3 protein is CASSLGGLAGIDTQYF. DNA of the CDR3: TGTGCCAGCAGCCTAGGAGGCCTAGCGGGGATTGATACGCAGTATTTT. V is TRBV11-2 and J is TRBJ2-3, with 9 positions matching TRBD2. V was pared by 5 bases and J by 6 bases, with 12 bases of the junction left unmatched. Germline V gives CDR1 SGHAT, CDR2 FQNNGV. The CDR3 covers 16 residues.

The chain recombines TRBV7-9 with TRBJ1-3; D uncertain. The germline V and J ends were trimmed by 2 bases and 3 bases, with 8 bases remaining between them. This CDR3 spans 14 amino acids. Per the germline V gene, CDR1 is SEHNR and CDR2 is FQNEAQ (reference sequence). The CDR3 nucleotides read TGTGCCAGCAGCTTAATGGGCGGTGGAAACACCATATATTTT. Translating gives CASSLMGGGNTIYF.

This chain links TRBV7-9 with TRBJ2-5; D may be TRBD2 (6 bases). Trimming stripped 5 bases from V and 2 bases from J, with 18 bases between. The CDR3 has 16 residues. Germline CDR1 is SEHNR and CDR2 is FQNEAQ (reference sequence). For the CDR3, the DNA is TGTGCCAGCAGCATTTGGCTAACTAGCACTCAAGAGACCCAGTACTTC. Translated, it gives CASSIWLTSTQETQYF.

V usage is TRBV27 and J usage is TRBJ1-5; 7 nucleotides align to TRBD1. J gave up 11 bases and V 4 bases, and 11 bases lay outside the gene matches. Germline V gene lookup returns CDR1 MNHEY and CDR2 SMNVEV (reference sequence). The CDR3 runs to 14 residues. CDR3 bases: TGTGCCAGCAGTTCTGGACAGGCCCTAGGGGCCCAGCATTTT. As protein: CASSSGQALGAQHF.

V usage is TRBV5-5 and J usage is TRBJ1-5; D gene unclear. Trimming left V 4 bases short and J 4 bases short, with 15 bases between. Germline lookup yields CDR1 SGHKS and CDR2 YYEKEE (reference sequence). The CDR3 extends over 15 amino acids. CDR3 coding DNA: TGTGCCAGCAGCACCTCGCGGGTGGGAAATCAGCCCCAGCATTTT. The encoded protein is CASSTSRVGNQPQHF.

The chain is built from TRBV9 and TRBJ2-2; the match to TRBD2 covers 7 bases. This CDR3 spans 14 amino acids. The germline CDR1 and CDR2 sequences are SGDLS and YYNGEE. Germline trimming cut 4 bases from V and 4 bases from J; bases unmatched to any gene: 4. The chain's CDR3 is CASSLGGTTGELFF. The CDR3 nucleotides read TGTGCCAGCAGCCTGGGGGGGACCACCGGGGAGCTGTTTTTT.

J is TRBJ2-2 and V is TRBV2; D perhaps matches TRBD2 (5 bases). Trimming pared 4 bases from V and 5 bases from J, leaving 14 bases between. Germline V CDR1 and CDR2: SNHLY, FYNNEI. The length of the CDR3 is 15 residues. In nucleotides, the CDR3 is TGTGCCAGCAGTGGCAGTAGCGACTCGACCGGGGAGCTGTTTTTT. Protein: CASSGSSDSTGELFF.

The chain carries TRBV15 and TRBJ1-1; the D gene is possibly TRBD1 (6 bases). The CDR3 has 15 amino acids. CDR1 LNHNV and CDR2 YYDKDF come from the germline V gene (reference sequence). Between the trimmed V and J ends, which lost 1 base and 0 bases, there was a span of 9 bases. The chain's CDR3 is CATSRGQAMNTEAFF. CDR3 nucleotide sequence: TGTGCCACCAGCAGAGGACAGGCTATGAACACTGAAGCTTTCTTT. Using reference TRBV15 and TRBJ1-1 for the parts outside the CDR3, the full variable domain is DAMVIQNPRYQVTQFGKPVTLSCSQTLNHNVMYWYQQKSSQAPKLLFHYYDKDFNNEADTPDNFQSRRPNTSFCFLDIRSPGLGDTAMYLCATSRGQAMNTEAFFGQGTRLTVV.